The entry below gives a single T cell receptor (beta chain) sequence along with its context. What it binds is not known. In germline, CDR1 is SEHNR, CDR2 FQNEAQ (reference sequence). Trimming removed 11 bases from V and 0 bases from J, with 12 bases in between. The CDR3 is 13 residues long. This sample is part of a study of T cell responses to AZD1222 COVID-19 vaccine. Study findings and constraints: Repertoire sampling occurred only after the peak T cell response. Spike-specific TCR breadth and depth were elevated following two AZD1222 doses. There were mostly white British donors and more females than males, and clonal diversity was possibly underestimated.

Some clones are missing from TCRdb's copy, which holds only in-frame ones; the method was immunoSEQ multiplex PCR. The sample has 95,000 to 150,000 clones; approximately 92% are singletons. This receptor was identified in an adult in good health. The sample here was peripheral blood, taken on day 0 of AZD1222 vaccination. The J gene is TRBJ2-3, the V gene TRBV7-9, with D maybe TRBD1 (6 bases). CDR3 protein: CALGDTSTDTQYF. Written as DNA, the CDR3 is TGTGCCTTGGGGGACACGAGCACAGATACGCAGTATTTT.